The clone carrying this T cell receptor beta chain has ten or more counts. Its antigen is unknown. The read gets to within 3 residues of the CDR3 end, and the germline J gene fills in the rest. Blood samples were heparinized, about 4.5 to 8.5 ml per donor. V was clipped by 5 bases and J by 0 bases, with 13 bases between them. The CDR3 totals 15 residues. Per germline, CDR1 DFQATT and CDR2 SNEGSKA (reference sequence). The data derive from a study of T cell clonality in common variable immunodeficiency. Study observations and caveats: In common variable immunodeficiency, TCR beta chains reportedly carried fewer deletions and N-nucleotide insertions. Compared with controls, CVID subjects had fewer shared TCRbeta clones.

TCRdb keeps only in-frame clones here, not all; method: immunoSEQ multiplex PCR. The repertoire has approximately 40,000 clones, none seen only once; the ten largest take roughly 8.9%. This clonotype was sampled from a person aged 18-69 years in good health. The V gene is TRBV20-1, the J gene TRBJ2-2, with D unclear. Sequenced material: peripheral blood mononuclear cells. This CDR3 is CSAYDNTANTGELFF. The covered CDR3 bases are TGCAGTGCTTACGACAATACTGCGAACACCGGGGAG.